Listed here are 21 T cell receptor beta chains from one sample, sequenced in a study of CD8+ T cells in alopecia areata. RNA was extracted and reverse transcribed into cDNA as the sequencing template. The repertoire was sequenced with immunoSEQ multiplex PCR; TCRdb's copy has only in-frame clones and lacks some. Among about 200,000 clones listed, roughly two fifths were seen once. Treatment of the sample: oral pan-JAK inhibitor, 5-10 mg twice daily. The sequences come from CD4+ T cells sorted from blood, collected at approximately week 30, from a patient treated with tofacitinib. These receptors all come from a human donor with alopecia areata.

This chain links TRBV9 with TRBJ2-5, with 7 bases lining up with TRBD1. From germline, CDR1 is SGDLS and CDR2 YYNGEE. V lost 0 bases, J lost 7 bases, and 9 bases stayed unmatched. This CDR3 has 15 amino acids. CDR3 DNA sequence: TGTGCCAGCAGCGTAGACGCAATAGGGGGCGGGACCCAGTACTTC. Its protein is CASSVDAIGGGTQYF.

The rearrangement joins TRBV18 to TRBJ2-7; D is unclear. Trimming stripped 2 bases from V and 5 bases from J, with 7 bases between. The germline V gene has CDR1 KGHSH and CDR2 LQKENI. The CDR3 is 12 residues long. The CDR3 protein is CASSPLLNEQYF. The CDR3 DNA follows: TGTGCCAGCTCACCATTGCTAAACGAGCAGTACTTC.

CDR3 coding DNA: TGTGCCAGCAGCCTGCCGAGCGGGGGGGCCCACGAGCAGTACTTC. This gives the protein CASSLPSGGAHEQYF. The V gene is TRBV7-9, the J gene TRBJ2-7, with 10 nucleotides matching TRBD2. With V trimmed by 5 bases and J by 5 bases, 9 bases remained unmatched. The CDR3 consists of 15 residues. Germline CDR1 and CDR2: SEHNR and FQNEAQ (reference sequence). The variable domain in full, completed from reference TRBV7-9 and TRBJ2-7, reads DTGVSQNPRHKITKRGQNVTFRCDPISEHNRLYWYRQTLGQGPEFLTYFQNEAQLEKSRLLSDRFSAERPKGSFSTLEIQRTEQGDSAMYLCASSLPSGGAHEQYFGPGTRLTVT.

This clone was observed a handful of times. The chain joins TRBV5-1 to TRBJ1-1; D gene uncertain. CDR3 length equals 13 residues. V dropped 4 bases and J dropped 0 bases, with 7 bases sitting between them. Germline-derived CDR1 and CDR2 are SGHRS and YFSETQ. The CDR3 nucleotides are TGCGCCAGCAGCGTCTCCGTGAACACTGAAGCTTTCTTT. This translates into CASSVSVNTEAFF.

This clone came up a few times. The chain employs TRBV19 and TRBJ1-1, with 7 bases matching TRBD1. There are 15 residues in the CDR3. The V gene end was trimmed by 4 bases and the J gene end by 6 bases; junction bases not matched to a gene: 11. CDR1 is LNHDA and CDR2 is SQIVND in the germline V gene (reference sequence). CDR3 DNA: TGTGCCAGTAGTACCCTTCCACAGGGGAGATCTGAAGCTTTCTTT. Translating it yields CASSTLPQGRSEAFF.

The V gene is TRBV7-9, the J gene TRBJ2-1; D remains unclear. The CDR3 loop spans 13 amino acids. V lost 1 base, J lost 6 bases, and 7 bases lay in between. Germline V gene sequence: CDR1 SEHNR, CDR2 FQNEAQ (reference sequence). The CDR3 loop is CASSLVTSNEQFF. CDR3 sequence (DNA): TGTGCCAGCAGCTTAGTCACAAGCAATGAGCAGTTCTTC.

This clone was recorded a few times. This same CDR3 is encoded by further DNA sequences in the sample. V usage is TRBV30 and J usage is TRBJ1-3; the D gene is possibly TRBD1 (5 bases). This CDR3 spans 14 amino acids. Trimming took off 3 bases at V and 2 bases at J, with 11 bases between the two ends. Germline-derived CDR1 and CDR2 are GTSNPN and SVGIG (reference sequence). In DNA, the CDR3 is TGTGCCTGGAGGCCCAGGGAAGCTGGAAACACCATATATTTT. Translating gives CAWRPREAGNTIYF.

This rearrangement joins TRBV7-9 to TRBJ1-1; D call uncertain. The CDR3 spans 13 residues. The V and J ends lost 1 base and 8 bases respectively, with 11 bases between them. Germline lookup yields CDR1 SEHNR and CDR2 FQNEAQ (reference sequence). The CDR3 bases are TGTGCCAGCAGCTTAGTAGCGGTTGCCGAAGCTTTCTTT. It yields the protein CASSLVAVAEAFF.

The CDR3 DNA sequence: TGCGCCAGCAGCTTGCGGGGGGAGGAGCAGTACTTC. Translating gives CASSLRGEEQYF. V and J are TRBV5-1 and TRBJ2-7, with 7 positions matching TRBD2. The germline CDR1 and CDR2 sequences are SGHRS and YFSETQ. V dropped 1 base and J dropped 7; count of bases not matched to a gene: 2. The CDR3 runs to 12 residues.

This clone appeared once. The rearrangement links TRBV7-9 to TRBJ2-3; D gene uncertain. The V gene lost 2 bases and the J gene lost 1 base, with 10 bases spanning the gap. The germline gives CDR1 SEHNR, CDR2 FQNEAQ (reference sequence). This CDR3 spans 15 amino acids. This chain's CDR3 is CASSLFTLRTDTQYF. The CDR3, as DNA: TGTGCCAGCAGCTTATTCACACTCCGCACAGATACGCAGTATTTT.

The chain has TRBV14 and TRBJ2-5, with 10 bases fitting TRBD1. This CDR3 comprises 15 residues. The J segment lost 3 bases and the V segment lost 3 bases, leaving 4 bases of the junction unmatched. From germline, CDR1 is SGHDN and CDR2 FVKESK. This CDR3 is CASSHPTGGKETQYF. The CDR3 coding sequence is TGTGCCAGCAGCCACCCGACAGGGGGCAAAGAGACCCAGTACTTC.

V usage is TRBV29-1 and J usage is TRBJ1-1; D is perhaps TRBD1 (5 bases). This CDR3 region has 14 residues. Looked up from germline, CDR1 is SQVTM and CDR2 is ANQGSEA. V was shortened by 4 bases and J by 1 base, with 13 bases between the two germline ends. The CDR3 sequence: CSVGPGQSNTEAFF. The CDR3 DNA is TGCAGCGTTGGGCCGGGGCAATCGAACACTGAAGCTTTCTTT.

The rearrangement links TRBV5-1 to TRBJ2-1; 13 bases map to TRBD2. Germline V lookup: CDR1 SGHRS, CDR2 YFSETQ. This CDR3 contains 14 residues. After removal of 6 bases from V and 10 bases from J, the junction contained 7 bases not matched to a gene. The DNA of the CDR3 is TGCGCCAGCAAACTCGGGACTAGCGGGATCGAGCAGTTCTTC. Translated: CASKLGTSGIEQFF.

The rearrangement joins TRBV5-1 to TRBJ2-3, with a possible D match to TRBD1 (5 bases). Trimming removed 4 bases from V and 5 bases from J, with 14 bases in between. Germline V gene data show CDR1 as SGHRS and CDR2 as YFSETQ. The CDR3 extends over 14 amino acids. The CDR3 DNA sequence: TGCGCCAGCAGCGCCGACAGAATTCAAGATACGCAGTATTTT. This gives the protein CASSADRIQDTQYF.

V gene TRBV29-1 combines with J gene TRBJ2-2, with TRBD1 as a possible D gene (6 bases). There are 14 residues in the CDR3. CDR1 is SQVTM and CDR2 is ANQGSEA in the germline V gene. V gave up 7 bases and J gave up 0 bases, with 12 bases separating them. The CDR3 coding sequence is TGCAGCGCAATAAGACAGGCGAACACCGGGGAGCTGTTTTTT. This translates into CSAIRQANTGELFF.

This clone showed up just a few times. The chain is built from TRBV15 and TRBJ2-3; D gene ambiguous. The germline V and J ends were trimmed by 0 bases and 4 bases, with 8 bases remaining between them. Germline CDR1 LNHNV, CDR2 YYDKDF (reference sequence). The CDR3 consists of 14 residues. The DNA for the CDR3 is TGTGCCACCAGCAGAGATCGGACCTCAGATACGCAGTATTTT. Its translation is CATSRDRTSDTQYF.

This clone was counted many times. The CDR3 here is CAWSRQSNFYTF. DNA for the CDR3: TGTGCCTGGAGTCGACAGTCCAACTTCTACACCTTC. The chain combines TRBV30 with TRBJ1-2, with D maybe TRBD1 (5 bases). The V and J ends lost 2 bases and 10 bases respectively, with 14 bases between them. The CDR3 runs to 12 residues. CDR1 is GTSNPN, CDR2 SVGIG, per germline (reference sequence).

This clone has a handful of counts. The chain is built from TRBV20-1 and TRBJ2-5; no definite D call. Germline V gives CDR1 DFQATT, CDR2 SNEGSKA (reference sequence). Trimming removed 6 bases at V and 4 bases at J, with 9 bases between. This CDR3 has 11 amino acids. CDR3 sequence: CSALPGETQYF. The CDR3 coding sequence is TGCAGTGCGCTCCCGGGAGAGACCCAGTACTTC.

The CDR3 DNA reads as TGTGCCAGCAGTGGGCTGACTGGCTACACCTTC. As protein: CASSGLTGYTF. This sequence joins TRBV2 and TRBJ1-2, with D unresolved. V was shortened by 4 bases and J by 7 bases, with 7 bases between the two germline ends. The CDR3 is 11 amino acids. Germline V lookup: CDR1 SNHLY, CDR2 FYNNEI.

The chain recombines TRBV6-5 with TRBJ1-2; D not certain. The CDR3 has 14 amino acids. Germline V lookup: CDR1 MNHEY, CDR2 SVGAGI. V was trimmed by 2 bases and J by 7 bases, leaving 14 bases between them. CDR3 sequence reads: CASSYGPAKSGYTF. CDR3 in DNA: TGTGCCAGCAGTTACGGCCCTGCGAAAAGTGGCTACACCTTC.

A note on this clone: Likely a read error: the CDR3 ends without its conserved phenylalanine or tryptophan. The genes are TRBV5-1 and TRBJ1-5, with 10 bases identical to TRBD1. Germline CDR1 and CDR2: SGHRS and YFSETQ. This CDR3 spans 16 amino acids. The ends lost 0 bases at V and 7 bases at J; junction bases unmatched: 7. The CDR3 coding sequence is TGCGCCAGCAGCTTGGCCGGGACAGGGGACGGACAGCCCCAGCATCTT. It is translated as CASSLAGTGDGQPQHL.